The clone carrying this T cell receptor (beta chain) was counted a few times. The antigen is undetermined. TCRdb re-analysed the 5' RACE reads in MiXCR, keeping a single row per CDR3 protein. The sample lists around 680,000 distinct CDR3 sequences, under 9% occurring once. The CDR3 contains 14 residues. Per the germline V gene, CDR1 is SGHTA and CDR2 is FQGNSA. V trimming: 5 bases; J trimming: 5 bases; junction bases outside the gene matches: 6. The sample belongs to a study of identical twins. Study observations and caveats: The study found excess low generation probability among twin-shared out-of-frame alpha sequences. Insertions were reduced in abundant cord blood beta clonotypes but not in memory repertoires.

This sample also appeared in a second study, on yellow fever vaccine responses in identical twins. That investigation notes: Reportedly, twins' vaccine T cell responses looked partly convergent and partly personalized.

The chain carries TRBV7-2 and TRBJ2-3; 8 nucleotides match TRBD2. Input material: PBMCs. This clonotype originated in a young woman in good health. The CDR3 DNA sequence: TGTGCCAGCAGCACCTGGCGGGGGGTAGATACGCAGTATTTT. The encoded protein is CASSTWRGVDTQYF.